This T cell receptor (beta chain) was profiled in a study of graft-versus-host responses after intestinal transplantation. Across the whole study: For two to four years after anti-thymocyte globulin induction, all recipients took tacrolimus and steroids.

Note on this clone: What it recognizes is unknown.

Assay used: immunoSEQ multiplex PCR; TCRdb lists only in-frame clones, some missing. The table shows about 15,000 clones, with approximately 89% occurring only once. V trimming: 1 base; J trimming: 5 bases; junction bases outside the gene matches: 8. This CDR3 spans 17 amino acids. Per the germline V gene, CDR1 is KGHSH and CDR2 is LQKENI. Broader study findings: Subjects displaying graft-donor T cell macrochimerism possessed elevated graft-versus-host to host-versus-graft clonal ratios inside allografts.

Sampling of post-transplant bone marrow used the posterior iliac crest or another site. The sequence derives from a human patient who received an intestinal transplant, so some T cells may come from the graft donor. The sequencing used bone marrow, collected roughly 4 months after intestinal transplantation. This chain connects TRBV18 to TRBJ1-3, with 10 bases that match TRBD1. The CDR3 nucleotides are TGTGCCAGCTCACCACAGTCCCGGGACAGGGGAAGAAACACCATATATTTT. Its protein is CASSPQSRDRGRNTIYF.